This TCR beta chain was profiled in a study of CD8+ T cells in alopecia areata. Across the whole study: The study gave tofacitinib for 6 to 18 months, then 6 months off drug. General study findings and limits: Many expanded lesional clones stayed in scalp and blood while on tofacitinib.

Treatment indicated: oral pan-JAK inhibitor, 5-10 mg twice daily. The sorting of PBMCs gave CD4+ and CD8+ T cells. Comment on this clone: Its antigen is unidentified.

The CDR3 totals 13 residues. CDR1 is GTSNPN, CDR2 SVGIG, per germline (reference sequence). Trimming removed 4 bases from V and 5 bases from J; junction bases left unmatched: 7. The sequencing template was cDNA reverse transcribed from extracted RNA. Data came from immunoSEQ multiplex PCR; TCRdb stores just in-frame clones and leaves some out. Among around 100,000 clones listed, roughly 50% were seen once. The gene calls are TRBV30 and TRBJ2-5, with 7 bases lining up with TRBD1. The source of this sequence is a human donor with alopecia areata. The sample was CD4+ T cells sorted from blood, taken at week 24, from a patient treated with tofacitinib. For the CDR3, the DNA is TGTGCCTGGACAATACAGGGGTGGGAGACCCAGTACTTC. As protein: CAWTIQGWETQYF.